Presented here are 13 T cell receptor beta chains from one specimen sequenced in a study of neurological immune-mediated disorders. TCRdb re-called the 5' RACE reads with MiXCR, one entry per CDR3 protein. The table records 100,000 to 150,000 distinct CDR3 sequences, roughly 3.4% of them present only once. The sequenced material came from PBMCs. The source is a woman in her twenties or thirties with multiple sclerosis.

This clonotype appeared a few times. V and J are TRBV5-1 and TRBJ2-1, with D unresolved. The germline V gene encodes CDR1 SGHRS and CDR2 YFSETQ. V lost 4 bases and J 7 bases, leaving 12 bases between the germline ends. This CDR3 spans 13 amino acids. For the CDR3, the DNA is TGCGCCAGCAGCCCACCTCTTCGGAATGAGCAGTTCTTC. Translated, it gives CASSPPLRNEQFF.

V and J are TRBV29-1 and TRBJ1-2; the D is unclear. Trimming took 1 base from V and 6 from J, leaving 9 bases between them. CDR1 is SQVTM, CDR2 ANQGSEA, per germline. The CDR3 has 12 residues. CDR3 amino acids: CSVEGGIHGYTF. The DNA of the CDR3 is TGCAGCGTTGAAGGGGGAATTCATGGCTACACCTTC.

This clonotype was detected many times. V gene TRBV5-1 combines with J gene TRBJ2-1; 8 bases are a match to TRBD2. Per the germline V gene, CDR1 is SGHRS and CDR2 is YFSETQ. Unmatched junction bases numbered 8, after V lost 1 base and J lost 8 bases. The CDR3 has 15 amino acids. The CDR3 reads CASSLRAGEVDEQFF. The CDR3 bases are TGCGCCAGCAGCTTGAGAGCGGGAGAGGTTGATGAGCAGTTCTTC.

There are many counts of this clonotype. V usage is TRBV7-9 and J usage is TRBJ2-1, with 7 bases identical to TRBD1. Per germline, CDR1 SEHNR and CDR2 FQNEAQ (reference sequence). Losses at the gene ends were 6 bases for V and 12 bases for J; bases not matched to a gene: 11. This CDR3 is 13 amino acids long. The CDR3 reads CASRPPSRDRQFF. The CDR3 coding sequence is TGTGCCAGCAGACCCCCGTCCCGGGACAGGCAGTTCTTC.

Ten or more counts support this clonotype. The genes are TRBV6-5 and TRBJ1-4; no definite D call. The V end lost 3 bases, the J end lost 2 bases, and 10 bases lay between the germline ends. In germline, CDR1 is MNHEY, CDR2 SVGAGI. The CDR3 consists of 15 residues. CDR3 sequence: CASSYGELTNEKLFF. The DNA for the CDR3 is TGTGCCAGCAGTTATGGGGAACTCACTAATGAAAAACTGTTTTTT.

This clonotype was picked up many times. This sequence joins TRBV7-2 and TRBJ1-1; perhaps TRBD1 as D (6 bases). The CDR3 runs 15 residues. The germline gives CDR1 SGHTA, CDR2 FQGNSA. Trimming took 3 bases from V and 1 from J, leaving 12 bases between them. As DNA, the CDR3 is TGTGCCAGCAGCTTCGGGGGCAGGCCGAACACTGAAGCTTTCTTT. Translating gives CASSFGGRPNTEAFF. Full variable domain (outside the CDR3, taken from reference TRBV7-2 and TRBJ1-1): GAGVSQSPSNKVTEKGKDVELRCDPISGHTALYWYRQSLGQGLEFLIYFQGNSAPDKSGLPSDRFSAERTGGSVSTLTIQRTQQEDSAVYLCASSFGGRPNTEAFFGQGTRLTVV.

This clonotype was recorded many times. The rearrangement joins TRBV7-2 to TRBJ1-2; TRBD1 might be the D (5 bases). This CDR3 is 11 amino acids long. Deletions cut 2 bases from V and 10 bases from J, with 8 bases between. Germline CDR1 and CDR2: SGHTA and FQGNSA. The CDR3 DNA reads as TGTGCCAGCAGCTTAATGGGGCCCTACACCTTC. Its protein product is CASSLMGPYTF.

This clonotype was observed many times. CDR3: CASSLGFPRDEQFF. Here the CDR3 DNA reads TGTGCCAGCAGCTTGGGGTTTCCAAGGGATGAGCAGTTCTTC. V is TRBV7-9 and J is TRBJ2-1; D unclear. There are 14 residues in the CDR3. Germline V lookup: CDR1 SEHNR, CDR2 FQNEAQ (reference sequence). V lost 3 bases and J 8 bases, leaving 14 bases between the germline ends. The entire variable domain, with the rest obtained from reference TRBV7-9 and TRBJ2-1, is as follows: DTGVSQNPRHKITKRGQNVTFRCDPISEHNRLYWYRQTLGQGPEFLTYFQNEAQLEKSRLLSDRFSAERPKGSFSTLEIQRTEQGDSAMYLCASSLGFPRDEQFFGPGTRLTVL.

In its sample, this clonotype was seen many times. CDR3 coding DNA: TGTGCCAGCAGTGCCGGGACGGCCCCCTATGGCTACACCTTC. Amino acid sequence: CASSAGTAPYGYTF. The chain carries TRBV12-3 or TRBV12-4 and TRBJ1-2; tentative D call: TRBD1 (5 bases). The CDR3 sequence is 14 residues long. Trimming left V 5 bases short and J 4 bases short, with 14 bases between.

Ten or more counts support this clonotype. This chain uses TRBV5-1 with TRBJ1-6; D uncertain. CDR1 and CDR2 from the germline V gene are SGHRS and YFSETQ. The V end was cut by 0 bases, the J end by 1 base, with 11 bases between. The CDR3 length is 17 residues. The CDR3 DNA is TGCGCCAGCAGCTTGGATATCGGGTCATCCTATAATTCACCCCTCCACTTT. It translates to CASSLDIGSSYNSPLHF.

This clonotype was found many times. This sequence joins TRBV5-1 and TRBJ2-7; maybe TRBD2 (6 bases). V lost 0 bases to trimming and J lost 6 bases, with 13 bases between them. The length of the CDR3 is 14 residues. CDR1 is SGHRS and CDR2 is YFSETQ in the germline V gene. The CDR3, as DNA: TGCGCCAGCAGCTTGGACCCAGGGAGGAGCGAGCAGTACTTC. Translation gives CASSLDPGRSEQYF.

In this sample, this clonotype turned up a few times. The chain recombines TRBV4-3 with TRBJ1-2; D uncertain. The V end lost 0 bases, the J end lost 1 base, and 15 bases lay between the germline ends. The CDR3 is 17 amino acids. Germline CDR1 is LGHNA and CDR2 is YSLEER. The CDR3 sequence is CASSQEVARNINYGYTF. DNA of the CDR3: TGCGCCAGCAGCCAAGAAGTCGCCAGGAACATTAACTATGGCTACACCTTC.

Many counts were recorded for this clonotype. The rearrangement links TRBV5-5 to TRBJ1-1; D is possibly TRBD1 (6 bases). CDR3 size: 14 residues. Germline CDR1 SGHKS, CDR2 YYEKEE (reference sequence). V shed 2 bases and J shed 1 base, with 9 bases lying between them. The CDR3 protein is CASSFTGTNTEAFF. CDR3 DNA sequence: TGTGCCAGCAGCTTCACAGGGACGAACACTGAAGCTTTCTTT.